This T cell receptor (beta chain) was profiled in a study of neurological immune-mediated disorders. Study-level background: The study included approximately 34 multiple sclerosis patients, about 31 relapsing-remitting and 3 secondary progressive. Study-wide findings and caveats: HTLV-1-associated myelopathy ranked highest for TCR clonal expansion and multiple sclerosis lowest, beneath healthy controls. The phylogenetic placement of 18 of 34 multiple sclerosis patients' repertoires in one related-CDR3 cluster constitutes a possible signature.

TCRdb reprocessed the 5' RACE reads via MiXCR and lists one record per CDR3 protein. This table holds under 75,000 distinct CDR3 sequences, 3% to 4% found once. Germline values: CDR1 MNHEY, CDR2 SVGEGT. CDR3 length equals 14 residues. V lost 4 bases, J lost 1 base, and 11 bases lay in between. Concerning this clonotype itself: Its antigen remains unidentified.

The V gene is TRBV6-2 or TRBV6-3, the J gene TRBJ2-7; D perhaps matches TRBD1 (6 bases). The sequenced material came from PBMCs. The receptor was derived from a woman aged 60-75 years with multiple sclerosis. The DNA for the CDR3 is TGTGCCAGCAGTTTGGGACATTCGTCCTACGAGCAGTACTTC. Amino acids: CASSLGHSSYEQYF.